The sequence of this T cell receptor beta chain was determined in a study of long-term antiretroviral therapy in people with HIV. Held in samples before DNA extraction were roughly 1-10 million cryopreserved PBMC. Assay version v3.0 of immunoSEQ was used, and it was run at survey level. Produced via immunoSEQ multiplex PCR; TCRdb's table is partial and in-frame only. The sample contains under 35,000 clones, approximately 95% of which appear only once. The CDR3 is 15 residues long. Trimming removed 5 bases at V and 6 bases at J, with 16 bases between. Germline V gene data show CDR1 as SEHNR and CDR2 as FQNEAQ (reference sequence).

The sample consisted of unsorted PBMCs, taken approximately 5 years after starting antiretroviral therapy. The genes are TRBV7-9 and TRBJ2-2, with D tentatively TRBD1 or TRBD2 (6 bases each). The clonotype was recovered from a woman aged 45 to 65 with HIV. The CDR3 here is CASSPTGAYAGELFF. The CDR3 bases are TGTGCCAGCAGCCCTACGGGGGCATATGCCGGGGAGCTGTTTTTT. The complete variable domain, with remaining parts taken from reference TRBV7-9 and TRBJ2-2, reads DTGVSQNPRHKITKRGQNVTFRCDPISEHNRLYWYRQTLGQGPEFLTYFQNEAQLEKSRLLSDRFSAERPKGSFSTLEIQRTEQGDSAMYLCASSPTGAYAGELFFGEGSRLTVL.